These 12 T cell receptor beta chains were sequenced from one sample in a study of T cells in Graves' hyperthyroidism and ophthalmopathy. The investigators amplified TCR beta CDR3 regions from RNA transcripts. First-round RT-PCR targeting the TCR CDR3 was performed with the HTBI primer set. MiXCR, run by TCRdb on the multiplex PCR reads, gives a single entry per CDR3 protein. Here the sample spans hundreds of thousands of distinct CDR3 sequences, around 15% being singletons. Sequencing used blood. These receptors came from a woman aged 18-35 years with Graves' hyperthyroidism.

This clonotype was picked up a small number of times. The gene calls are TRBV29-1 and TRBJ1-5; D gene ambiguous. V lost 4 bases, J lost 0 bases, and 10 bases lay in between. This CDR3 is 14 amino acids long. Germline V gene sequence: CDR1 SQVTM, CDR2 ANQGSEA. CDR3 coding DNA: TGCAGCGTTGGGACCTCATATAGCAATCAGCCCCAGCATTTT. This sequence encodes CSVGTSYSNQPQHF.

This clonotype was counted at least ten times. V gene TRBV11-2 combines with J gene TRBJ2-4, with 7 bases that match TRBD2. Germline-derived CDR1 and CDR2 are SGHAT and FQNNGV. This CDR3 contains 16 residues. Trimming cost V 5 bases and J 5 bases; bases outside gene matches: 12. The DNA for the CDR3 is TGTGCCAGCAGCCCCATCTCGGCGGGAGTCCAAAACATTCAGTACTTC. Protein sequence: CASSPISAGVQNIQYF.

On this clonotype: It may be a read error: a sequence one base away is much more abundant. This rearrangement joins TRBV27 to TRBJ2-3; D unclear. The CDR3 has 14 residues. Germline V gene data show CDR1 as MNHEY and CDR2 as SMNVEV (reference sequence). Trimming took off 8 bases at V and 1 base at J, with 13 bases between the two ends. CDR3 sequence: CASASLGRTDTQYF. The CDR3 DNA reads TGTGCCAGCGCCTCGTTAGGACGCACAGATACGCAGTATTTT.

This clonotype was recorded at least ten times. CDR3 residues: CASSLVRSQETQYF. The CDR3 DNA reads TGTGCCAGCAGCTTAGTCAGGAGCCAAGAGACCCAGTACTTC. This chain joins TRBV11-2 and TRBJ2-5; D is unclear. CDR3 length: 14 amino acids. Germline CDR1 reads SGHAT; CDR2 reads FQNNGV. Trimming took off 1 base at V and 1 base at J, with 7 bases between the two ends. Full variable domain (outside the CDR3, taken from reference TRBV11-2 and TRBJ2-5): EAGVAQSPRYKIIEKRQSVAFWCNPISGHATLYWYQQILGQGPKLLIQFQNNGVVDDSQLPKDRFSAERLKGVDSTLKIQPAKLEDSAVYLCASSLVRSQETQYFGPGTRLLVL.

This clonotype occurred many times. The gene calls are TRBV6-1 and TRBJ1-1; a weak D match, TRBD1 (5 bases). Trimming removed 5 bases from V and 9 bases from J, with 16 bases in between. The CDR3 is 13 amino acids. Germline V gene data show CDR1 as MNHNS and CDR2 as SASEGT. DNA for the CDR3: TGTGCCAGCAGTTACGGGGGGACTGATAAAGCTTTCTTT. The encoded protein is CASSYGGTDKAFF.

This clonotype was found many times. The CDR3 region is CASSPGGFLSVYEQYF. CDR3 in DNA: TGTGCCAGCAGCCCCGGGGGCTTCCTTTCGGTCTACGAGCAGTACTTC. V usage is TRBV7-9 and J usage is TRBJ2-7, with D perhaps TRBD1 or TRBD2 (6 bases each). This CDR3 comprises 16 residues. CDR1 is SEHNR and CDR2 is FQNEAQ in the germline V gene (reference sequence). The V end lost 5 bases, the J end lost 3 bases, and 20 bases lay between the germline ends.

The chain is built from TRBV5-5 and TRBJ2-7; 7 bases fit TRBD2. CDR3 length: 20 amino acids. Germline V CDR1 and CDR2: SGHKS, YYEKEE (reference sequence). After removal of 4 bases from V and 5 bases from J, the junction contained 27 bases not matched to a gene. For the CDR3, the DNA is TGTGCCAGCAGCCCGCGAAGTGGGGTCGTGGTCGCGGGAGTTTGGAACGAGCAGTACTTC. It codes for CASSPRSGVVVAGVWNEQYF. The whole variable domain, filled in from reference TRBV5-5 and TRBJ2-7, reads DAGVTQSPTHLIKTRGQQVTLRCSPISGHKSVSWYQQVLGQGPQFIFQYYEKEERGRGNFPDRFSARQFPNYSSELNVNALLLGDSALYLCASSPRSGVVVAGVWNEQYFGPGTRLTVT.

The chain links TRBV29-1 to TRBJ1-4; 9 bases line up with TRBD1. V dropped 3 bases and J dropped 2; count of bases not matched to a gene: 10. The CDR3 is made up of 17 amino acids. CDR1 SQVTM and CDR2 ANQGSEA come from the germline V gene. In nucleotides, the CDR3 is TGCAGCGTTGAGGCCCGGACAGGGGAGGGGACTAATGAAAAACTGTTTTTT. Its protein is CSVEARTGEGTNEKLFF. Supplemented by reference TRBV29-1 and TRBJ1-4, the full variable domain reads SAVISQKPSRDICQRGTSLTIQCQVDSQVTMMFWYRQQPGQSLTLIATANQGSEATYESGFVIDKFPISRPNLTFSTLTVSNMSPEDSSIYLCSVEARTGEGTNEKLFFGSGTQLSVL.

The V gene is TRBV20-1, the J gene TRBJ1-6, with a weak D call TRBD1 (6 bases). V gave up 5 bases and J gave up 6 bases, with 14 bases separating them. Germline V lookup: CDR1 DFQATT, CDR2 SNEGSKA (reference sequence). The CDR3 runs 14 residues. This CDR3 reads CSAPRGRGNSPLHF. The CDR3 nucleotides read TGCAGTGCTCCCAGGGGCAGGGGTAATTCACCCCTCCACTTT.

This clonotype was found a few times. This chain joins TRBV27 and TRBJ2-7; 7 bases match TRBD2. The germline gives CDR1 MNHEY, CDR2 SMNVEV (reference sequence). Trimming at V came to 3 bases and at J to 2 bases, leaving 7 bases not matched to a gene. CDR3 size: 15 residues. CDR3 DNA: TGTGCCAGCAGTTTGAAAGCGGGACGGGCCTACGAGCAGTACTTC. Protein sequence: CASSLKAGRAYEQYF.

This rearrangement joins TRBV27 to TRBJ2-3; TRBD2 agrees at 10 bases. The CDR3 covers 17 residues. Looked up from germline, CDR1 is MNHEY and CDR2 is SMNVEV (reference sequence). V dropped 2 bases and J dropped 4; count of bases not matched to a gene: 9. The CDR3 bases are TGTGCCAGCAGTTTAACCCCGAGCGGGAGGGCACCAGATACGCAGTATTTT. This gives the protein CASSLTPSGRAPDTQYF.

Regarding this clonotype: At one boundary the junction diverges from the germline segment, which might be a read error. V gene TRBV28 combines with J gene TRBJ2-2, with 9 bases aligning to TRBD1. The CDR3 consists of 15 residues. Germline V gene sequence: CDR1 MDHEN, CDR2 SYDVKM. The CDR3 nucleotides are TGTGCCAGCAGTTTGACAGGGGGAAACACCGTGGAGCTGTTTTTT. The encoded protein is CASSLTGGNTVELFF.